The 5 T cell receptor beta chains below come from one sample, sequenced in a study of cytomegalovirus exposure and HLA in healthy donors. Use of 60 Vbeta and 13 Jbeta primers characterized the PCR. Method: immunoSEQ multiplex PCR; TCRdb's copy keeps in-frame clones and lacks some. The table shows around 130,000 clones, with around 83% occurring only once. Sequenced sample: PBMCs. Every receptor here comes from a woman in her twenties or thirties in good health and CMV-seropositive.

The chain recombines TRBV5-1 with TRBJ2-5, with TRBD1 matching over 8 bases. The CDR3 spans 14 residues. V trimming: 3 bases; J trimming: 4 bases; junction bases outside the gene matches: 5. Germline assignment: CDR1 SGHRS and CDR2 YFSETQ. This chain's CDR3 is CASSSGTGRETQYF. For the CDR3, the DNA is TGCGCCAGCAGCTCCGGGACAGGACGAGAGACCCAGTACTTC.

Concerning this clone itself: Within the sample, other DNA sequences also encode this same CDR3. CDR3 coding DNA: TGTGCCACCCCCGCGGAAGGGGAAGGCACAGATACGCAGTATTTT. This encodes CATPAEGEGTDTQYF. The chain is built from TRBV6-1 and TRBJ2-3; D is possibly TRBD1 (5 bases). This CDR3 has 15 residues. Germline loops: CDR1 MNHNS, CDR2 SASEGT. Trimming cost V 10 bases and J 1 base, with 18 bases left between them.

The gene calls are TRBV7-6 and TRBJ2-7; D is ambiguous. The CDR3 length is 13 residues. The germline V gene encodes CDR1 SGHVS and CDR2 FNYEAQ. Trimming left V 2 bases short and J 2 bases short, with 7 bases between. The CDR3 sequence is CASSLTGPYEQYF. The DNA of the CDR3 is TGTGCCAGCAGCTTAACGGGTCCCTACGAGCAGTACTTC.

The chain recombines TRBV7-3 with TRBJ1-1; tentative D call: TRBD1 (5 bases). This CDR3 contains 14 residues. The V gene lost 2 bases and the J gene lost 2 bases, with 9 bases spanning the gap. CDR1 SGHTA and CDR2 FQGTGA come from the germline V gene. DNA for the CDR3: TGTGCCAGCAGCTTAGGGGGGTCAAACACTGAAGCTTTCTTT. Translated: CASSLGGSNTEAFF.

The V and J genes are TRBV5-1 and TRBJ2-1; D is perhaps TRBD2 (6 bases). Germline V CDR1 and CDR2: SGHRS, YFSETQ. This CDR3 is built from 13 residues. Trimming stripped 4 bases from V and 9 bases from J, with 14 bases between. CDR3 nucleotide sequence: TGCGCCAGCAGCCCTGGGACTTCGGGTGAGCAGTTCTTC. As protein: CASSPGTSGEQFF.